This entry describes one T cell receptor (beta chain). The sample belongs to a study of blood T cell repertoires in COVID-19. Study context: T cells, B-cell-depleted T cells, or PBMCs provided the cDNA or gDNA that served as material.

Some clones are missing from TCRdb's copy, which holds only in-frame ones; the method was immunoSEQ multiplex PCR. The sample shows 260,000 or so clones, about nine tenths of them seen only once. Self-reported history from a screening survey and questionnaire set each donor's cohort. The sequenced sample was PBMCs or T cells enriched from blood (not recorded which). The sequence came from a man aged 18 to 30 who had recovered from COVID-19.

This CDR3 reads CASGGKGASYNSPLHF. DNA for the CDR3: TGCGCCAGCGGGGGAAAGGGGGCGTCCTATAATTCACCCCTCCACTTT. This chain joins TRBV10-1 and TRBJ1-6; the match to TRBD1 covers 7 bases. The CDR3 has 16 residues. With 8 bases clipped from V and 1 base from J, the junction kept 8 bases outside the gene matches. CDR1 WNHNN and CDR2 SYGVQD come from the germline V gene (reference sequence).